The 24 T cell receptor beta chains reported below all come from one sample, sequenced in a study of cytomegalovirus exposure and HLA in healthy donors. Measured with immunoSEQ multiplex PCR; TCRdb has only the in-frame clones, and not every one. The sample lists roughly 150,000 clones; roughly 90% were seen once. The material sequenced was PBMCs. The source of these receptors is a man between 18 and 35 years old in good health and CMV-seronegative.

The chain links TRBV29-1 to TRBJ2-2; D not resolved. The CDR3 length is 15 residues. Trimming stripped 2 bases from V and 1 base from J, with 11 bases between. Looked up from germline, CDR1 is SQVTM and CDR2 is ANQGSEA. CDR3: CSVESGFGNTGELFF. The DNA of the CDR3 is TGCAGCGTTGAATCCGGGTTTGGGAACACCGGGGAGCTGTTTTTT.

In this sample, this clone turned up a few times. The chain uses TRBV5-4 and TRBJ1-6, with D perhaps TRBD1 (6 bases). The CDR3 length is 15 residues. In germline, CDR1 is SGHNT, CDR2 YYREEE (reference sequence). Trimming took 1 base from V and 5 from J, leaving 10 bases between them. The CDR3 DNA reads as TGTGCCAGCAGCTTGATAGGGGGGGATAATTCACCCCTCCACTTT. Protein sequence: CASSLIGGDNSPLHF. Full variable domain (outside the CDR3, taken from reference TRBV5-4 and TRBJ1-6): ETGVTQSPTHLIKTRGQQVTLRCSSQSGHNTVSWYQQALGQGPQFIFQYYREEENGRGNFPPRFSGLQFPNYSSELNVNALELDDSALYLCASSLIGGDNSPLHFGNGTRLTVT.

CDR3 protein: CASSYLRSYGELFF. CDR3 in DNA: TGTGCCAGCAGTTACTTAAGGAGTTACGGGGAGCTGTTTTTT. The chain joins TRBV6-5 to TRBJ2-2; no firm D call. V lost 1 base, J lost 7 bases, and 10 bases lay in between. CDR1 and CDR2 (germline): MNHEY, SVGAGI. This CDR3 is 14 amino acids long.

CDR3 DNA sequence: TGTGCCAGCAGTTTAGGGACTAGCGGGTCCGGCAATGAGCAGTTCTTC. The encoded protein is CASSLGTSGSGNEQFF. The chain employs TRBV27 and TRBJ2-1; 12 bases fit TRBD2. The CDR3 is 16 amino acids. Trimming removed 2 bases from V and 6 bases from J; junction bases left unmatched: 5. Per the germline V gene, CDR1 is MNHEY and CDR2 is SMNVEV (reference sequence).

The V call is TRBV6-5, the J call TRBJ2-2; TRBD2 aligns across 9 bases. The CDR3 totals 14 residues. After removal of 10 bases from V and 2 bases from J, the junction contained 5 bases not matched to a gene. Germline-derived CDR1 and CDR2 are MNHEY and SVGAGI. CDR3 residues: CATSSGINTGELFF. The DNA for the CDR3 is TGTGCCACCTCTAGCGGGATAAACACCGGGGAGCTGTTTTTT.

V usage is TRBV19 and J usage is TRBJ1-5; D gene ambiguous. Germline assignment: CDR1 LNHDA and CDR2 SQIVND (reference sequence). Trimming took off 3 bases at V and 5 bases at J, with 8 bases between the two ends. This CDR3 has 13 amino acids. This CDR3 reads CASSISSYQPQHF. Written as DNA, the CDR3 is TGTGCCAGTAGTATCTCCTCGTATCAGCCCCAGCATTTT.

The chain is built from TRBV27 and TRBJ2-1; 8 nucleotides match TRBD2. V shed 8 bases and J 4 bases; nucleotides not matched to a gene: 7. The germline V gene has CDR1 MNHEY and CDR2 SMNVEV (reference sequence). This CDR3 contains 14 residues. This CDR3 reads CASWDERGYNEQFF. The CDR3 DNA reads as TGTGCCAGCTGGGACGAGCGGGGGTACAATGAGCAGTTCTTC.

V gene TRBV7-2 combines with J gene TRBJ2-5; TRBD2 might be the D (6 bases). CDR3 length: 12 residues. From germline, CDR1 is SGHTA and CDR2 FQGNSA. Trimming took off 5 bases at V and 7 bases at J, with 11 bases between the two ends. The CDR3 coding sequence is TGTGCCAGCAGCCCGGGGGTCCGGACCCAGTACTTC. Translation: CASSPGVRTQYF.

The V call is TRBV5-1, the J call TRBJ2-2; D is possibly TRBD2 (7 bases). The CDR3 loop spans 17 amino acids. CDR1 and CDR2 from the germline V gene are SGHRS and YFSETQ. Trimming took 5 bases from V and 0 from J, leaving 17 bases between them. CDR3 sequence reads: CASRILMGGPNTGELFF. As DNA, the CDR3 is TGCGCCAGCAGAATCCTAATGGGGGGGCCGAACACCGGGGAGCTGTTTTTT.

The V and J genes are TRBV14 and TRBJ2-3; no clear D. CDR1 SGHDN and CDR2 FVKESK come from the germline V gene. This CDR3 region has 12 residues. V shed 3 bases and J shed 3 bases, with 4 bases lying between them. The CDR3 reads CASSHTTDTQYF. The CDR3 nucleotides are TGTGCCAGCAGCCACACAACAGATACGCAGTATTTT.

The V call is TRBV15, the J call TRBJ1-5; D gene unclear. This CDR3 contains 16 residues. CDR1 is LNHNV and CDR2 is YYDKDF in the germline V gene (reference sequence). V was cut by 1 base and J by 2 bases, with 12 bases left in between. CDR3 bases: TGTGCCACCAGCAGAGTTTTAACGGGTGGCAATCAGCCCCAGCATTTT. It codes for CATSRVLTGGNQPQHF.

J is TRBJ2-7 and V is TRBV7-8; D gene uncertain. Per the germline V gene, CDR1 is SGHVS and CDR2 is FQNEAQ. V was pared by 1 base and J by 3 bases, with 7 bases between. CDR3 length: 13 residues. The CDR3: CASSLVNSYEQYV. DNA for the CDR3: TGTGCCAGCAGCTTAGTAAACAGCTACGAGCAGTACGTC.

The chain is built from TRBV19 and TRBJ2-1; 9 nucleotides agree with TRBD1. The V gene end was trimmed by 1 base and the J gene end by 6 bases; junction bases not matched to a gene: 1. This CDR3 is 14 amino acids long. Per the germline V gene, CDR1 is LNHDA and CDR2 is SQIVND (reference sequence). CDR3 in amino acids: CASSIGDRVNEQFF. As DNA, the CDR3 is TGTGCCAGTAGTATAGGGGACAGGGTCAATGAGCAGTTCTTC.

The rearrangement links TRBV2 to TRBJ2-5, with TRBD2 as a possible D gene (5 bases). Trimming took 4 bases from V and 5 from J, leaving 8 bases between them. From germline, CDR1 is SNHLY and CDR2 FYNNEI. This CDR3 is 12 amino acids long. CDR3 region: CASSVVAETQYF. For the CDR3, the DNA is TGTGCCAGCAGTGTGGTAGCGGAGACCCAGTACTTC.

In its sample, this clone was seen once. This chain links TRBV19 with TRBJ1-6; weak D call: TRBD1 (6 bases). The CDR3 consists of 15 residues. From germline, CDR1 is LNHDA and CDR2 SQIVND (reference sequence). V was trimmed by 3 bases and J by 7 bases, leaving 13 bases between them. The DNA of the CDR3 is TGTGCCAGTAGTATCGCCGGGACACCGAATTCACCCCTCCACTTT. This gives the protein CASSIAGTPNSPLHF.

The chain recombines TRBV29-1 with TRBJ1-2; 10 bases are shared with TRBD1. The V segment lost 6 bases and the J segment 7 bases; nucleotides outside the gene matches: 8. Germline CDR1 and CDR2: SQVTM and ANQGSEA. CDR3 size: 13 residues. This chain's CDR3 is CSVVGQGGSGYTF. The CDR3 DNA reads as TGCAGCGTCGTTGGACAGGGGGGTTCTGGCTACACCTTC.

The V gene is TRBV19, the J gene TRBJ1-6; 10 bases agree with TRBD1. Germline CDR1 is LNHDA and CDR2 is SQIVND (reference sequence). CDR3 length: 17 amino acids. The J segment lost 2 bases and the V segment lost 3 bases, leaving 4 bases of the junction unmatched. CDR3 in DNA: TGTGCCAGTAGTATTATGGACAGGGGGGCCTATAATTCACCCCTCCACTTT. Protein: CASSIMDRGAYNSPLHF.

The chain joins TRBV6-5 to TRBJ2-7, with D possibly matching TRBD1 (6 bases). Germline loops: CDR1 MNHEY, CDR2 SVGAGI. The CDR3 length is 15 residues. The ends were cut back, 0 bases at V and 0 bases at J, with 9 bases in the middle. The CDR3 bases are TGTGCCAGCAGTTACTCGGACAGATTCTCCTACGAGCAGTACTTC. Amino acid sequence: CASSYSDRFSYEQYF.

The J gene is TRBJ1-2, the V gene TRBV6-6, with 7 nucleotides matching TRBD1. The CDR3 runs 14 residues. Germline V gives CDR1 MNHNY, CDR2 SVGAGI (reference sequence). Germline trimming cut 0 bases from V and 4 bases from J; bases unmatched to any gene: 2. The CDR3 DNA follows: TGTGCCAGCAGTTACTCAGCAGGGGGCTATGGCTACACCTTC. Residues: CASSYSAGGYGYTF.

This rearrangement joins TRBV6-1 to TRBJ2-5; D might be TRBD1 (5 bases). From germline, CDR1 is MNHNS and CDR2 SASEGT. V was cut by 0 bases and J by 3 bases, with 11 bases left in between. CDR3 length: 15 residues. CDR3: CASSEASSREETQYF. As DNA, the CDR3 is TGTGCCAGCAGTGAAGCGAGTTCCAGGGAAGAGACCCAGTACTTC.

This chain uses TRBV30 with TRBJ1-1; D ambiguous. The CDR3 runs 14 residues. V lost 3 bases and J 1 base, leaving 12 bases between the germline ends. Looked up from germline, CDR1 is GTSNPN and CDR2 is SVGIG (reference sequence). The CDR3 reads CAWREPGRNTEAFF. CDR3 in DNA: TGTGCCTGGAGAGAACCAGGAAGGAACACTGAAGCTTTCTTT.

J is TRBJ2-1 and V is TRBV9; no firm D call. There are 15 residues in the CDR3. V lost 3 bases and J lost 0, with 10 bases in between. Germline lookup yields CDR1 SGDLS and CDR2 YYNGEE. In DNA form, the CDR3 reads TGTGCCAGCAGCGGCGGAAGGAGCTCCTACAATGAGCAGTTCTTC. The encoded protein is CASSGGRSSYNEQFF.

V and J are TRBV19 and TRBJ1-2; D might be TRBD1 (5 bases). The CDR3 is made up of 15 amino acids. Between the trimmed V and J ends, which lost 9 bases and 1 base, there was a span of 18 bases. Germline V gene data show CDR1 as LNHDA and CDR2 as SQIVND (reference sequence). The CDR3 region has the DNA TGTGCCAGCGCTGAAAATGGGGGGAATAACTATGGCTACACCTTC. Translating gives CASAENGGNNYGYTF.

This chain connects TRBV11-1 to TRBJ1-2; no reliable D call. Trimming stripped 5 bases from V and 0 bases from J, with 10 bases between. This CDR3 spans 14 amino acids. Germline V gene sequence: CDR1 SGHAT, CDR2 FQDESV (reference sequence). The CDR3 protein is CASSPRLSNYGYTF. The CDR3 DNA sequence: TGTGCCAGCAGCCCCCGGTTGTCTAACTATGGCTACACCTTC.